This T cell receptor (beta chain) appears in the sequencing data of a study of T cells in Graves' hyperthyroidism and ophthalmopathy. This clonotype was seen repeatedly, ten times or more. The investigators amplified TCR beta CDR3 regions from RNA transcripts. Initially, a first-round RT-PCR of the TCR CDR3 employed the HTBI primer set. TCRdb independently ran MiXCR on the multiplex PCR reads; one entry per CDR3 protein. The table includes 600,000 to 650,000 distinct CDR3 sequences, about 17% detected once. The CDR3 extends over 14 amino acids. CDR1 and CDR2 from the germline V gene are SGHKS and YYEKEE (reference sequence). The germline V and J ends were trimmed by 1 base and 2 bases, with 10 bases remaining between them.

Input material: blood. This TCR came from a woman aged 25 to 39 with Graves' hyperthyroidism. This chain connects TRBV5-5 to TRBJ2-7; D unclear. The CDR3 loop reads CASSLSGVPYEQYF. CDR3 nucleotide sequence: TGTGCCAGCAGCTTGTCAGGTGTCCCCTACGAGCAGTACTTC.